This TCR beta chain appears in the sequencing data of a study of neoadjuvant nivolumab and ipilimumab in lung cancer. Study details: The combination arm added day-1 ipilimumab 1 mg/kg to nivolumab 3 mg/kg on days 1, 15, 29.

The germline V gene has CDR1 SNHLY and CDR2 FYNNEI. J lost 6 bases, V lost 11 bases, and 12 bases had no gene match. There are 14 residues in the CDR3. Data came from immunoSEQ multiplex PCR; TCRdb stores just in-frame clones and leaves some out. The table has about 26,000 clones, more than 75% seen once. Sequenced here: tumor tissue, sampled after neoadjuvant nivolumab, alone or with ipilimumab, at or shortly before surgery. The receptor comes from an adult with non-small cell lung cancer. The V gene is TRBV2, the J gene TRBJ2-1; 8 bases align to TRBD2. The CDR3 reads CASQRELAGNEQFF. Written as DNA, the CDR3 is TGTGCCTCCCAGCGGGAGCTCGCAGGCAATGAGCAGTTCTTC.